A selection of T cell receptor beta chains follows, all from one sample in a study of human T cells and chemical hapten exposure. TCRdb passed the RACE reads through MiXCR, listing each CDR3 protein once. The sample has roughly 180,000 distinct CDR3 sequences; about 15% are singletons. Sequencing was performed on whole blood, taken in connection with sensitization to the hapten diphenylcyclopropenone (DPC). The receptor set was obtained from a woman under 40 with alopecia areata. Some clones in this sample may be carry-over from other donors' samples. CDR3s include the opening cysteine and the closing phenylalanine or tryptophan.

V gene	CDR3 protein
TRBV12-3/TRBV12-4	CASSLFRLYPAFF
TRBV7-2	CASSTSLAGATSGTQYF
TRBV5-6	CASRPTGGSEETQYF
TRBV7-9	CASSPGPGRPQHF
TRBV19	CASRAGEPTSGANVLTF
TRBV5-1	CASAGEYTEAFF
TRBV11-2	CASSPARMAKNIQYF
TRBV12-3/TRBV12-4	CASSLKGDRGQPQHF
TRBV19	CASNQGWDYGYTF
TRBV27	CASSSLLPGPPSTDTQYF
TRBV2	CASSPGSTNEKLFF
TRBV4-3	CASSQGTASGNTIYF
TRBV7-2	CASSLLETQHF
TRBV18	CASSPLRQEYGYTF
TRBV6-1	CAIGSRYNEQFF
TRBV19	CASSIGGYEQYF
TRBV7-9	CASSGYLSGQSEFF
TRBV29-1	CSVEAPRGDYNEQFF
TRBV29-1	CSVENPGTGQSGANVLTF
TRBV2	CASSVRDYNSPLHF
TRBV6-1	CASVSSMGGDTEAFF
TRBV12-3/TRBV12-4	CASSSLGAPGTYEQYF
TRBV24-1	CATSDLSGNQPQHF
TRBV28	CASTTGSLTNSYEQYF